These T cell receptor beta chains were read from a single sample in a study of post-analysis software for immune sequencing data. TCRdb passed the PCR reads through MiXCR, listing each CDR3 protein once. The sample has some 800,000 distinct CDR3 sequences; around 42% are singletons. What was sequenced was blood. The source of these receptors is a girl between 10 and 17 years old with multiple sclerosis. CDR3s include the opening cysteine and the closing phenylalanine or tryptophan. D genes are given only for firm matches. Rows give clone size only sometimes, using once, few, many, or a class for an expanded clone.

few	-	TRBV7-9	12	TRBJ2-4	CASRDLKNIQYF	TGTGCCAGCCGGGACCTCAAAAACATTCAGTACTTC
few	-	TRBV6-5	16	TRBJ2-1	CASSYLALPFNNEQFF	TGTGCCAGCAGTTACTTAGCGCTCCCATTTAACAATGAGCAGTTCTTC
-	TRBD1	TRBV7-2	15	TRBJ1-5	CASSSPGQGSQPQHF	TGTGCCAGCAGCTCCCCGGGACAGGGGTCTCAGCCCCAGCATTTT
-	TRBD2	TRBV7-8	16	TRBJ2-1	CASSPPEREGLNEQFF	TGTGCCAGCAGCCCCCCAGAGCGGGAGGGCCTCAATGAGCAGTTCTTC
-	TRBD2	TRBV7-3	15	TRBJ2-4	CASRNSGSQANIQYF	TGTGCCAGCAGGAATAGCGGGAGTCAGGCGAACATTCAGTACTTC
-	TRBD1	TRBV5-1	14	TRBJ1-2	CASSGPGQGNGYTF	TGCGCCAGCAGCGGACCGGGACAGGGGAATGGCTACACCTTC
-	TRBD2	TRBV7-2	16	TRBJ2-3	CASSPVAGPDADTQYF	TGTGCCAGCAGCCCTGTAGCGGGCCCTGATGCAGATACGCAGTATTTT
-	TRBD2	TRBV13	16	TRBJ2-1	CASSFFGTRASNEQFF	TGTGCCAGCAGCTTTTTTGGGACTAGGGCCTCCAATGAGCAGTTCTTC
few	-	TRBV15	14	TRBJ2-7	CATRNGGSADEQYF	TGTGCCACCCGTAATGGGGGGTCGGCCGACGAGCAGTACTTC
many	-	TRBV6-6	12	TRBJ2-3	CASSYTADTQYF	TGTGCCAGCAGTTACACGGCAGATACGCAGTATTTT
few	TRBD2	TRBV20-1	13	TRBJ2-1	CSARTSGLPEQFF	TGCAGTGCCAGGACTAGCGGCCTACCCGAGCAGTTCTTC
-	TRBD1	TRBV11-2	15	TRBJ2-7	CASSLQGRSLYEQYF	TGTGCCAGCAGCCTACAGGGGCGCAGTTTGTACGAGCAGTACTTC
-	TRBD2	TRBV20-1	16	TRBJ2-7	CSASPLTSGASYEQYF	TGCAGTGCTAGCCCCCTGACTAGCGGGGCTTCCTACGAGCAGTACTTC
-	-	TRBV5-6	13	TRBJ1-2	CASSSGPTWGYTF	TGTGCCAGCAGCTCCGGGCCTACCTGGGGCTACACCTTC
-	TRBD1	TRBV6-1	14	TRBJ1-2	CASRQDLTGDGYTF	TGTGCCAGCAGGCAAGATTTGACAGGGGATGGCTACACCTTC
-	-	TRBV7-9	18	TRBJ2-1	CASSLERPGLRVGNEQFF	TGTGCCAGCAGCTTAGAGAGACCGGGACTGAGGGTCGGAAATGAGCAGTTCTTC
few	-	TRBV7-2	13	TRBJ2-7	CASSFGGWYEQYF	TGTGCCAGCAGCTTCGGAGGGTGGTACGAGCAGTACTTC
-	-	TRBV29-1	13	TRBJ2-3	CSARPDSTDTQYF	TGCAGCGCTCGCCCGGACAGCACAGATACGCAGTATTTT
-	-	TRBV7-2	16	TRBJ1-5	CASSYDSFGSNQPQHF	TGTGCCAGCAGCTACGACAGTTTTGGTAGCAATCAGCCCCAGCATTTT
-	TRBD2	TRBV20-1	14	TRBJ2-7	CSAHPGTRVYEQYF	TGCAGTGCTCACCCGGGGACTAGAGTCTACGAGCAGTACTTC
few	-	TRBV4-2	13	TRBJ1-2	CASSQGNSYGYTF	TGCGCCAGCAGCCAAGGGAACAGCTATGGCTACACCTTC
-	-	TRBV20-1	12	TRBJ1-2	CSVARGEGGYTF	TGCAGTGTCGCAAGGGGGGAAGGTGGCTACACCTTC
few	TRBD1	TRBV2	14	TRBJ1-5	CASSDGTAYQPQHF	TGTGCCAGCAGTGACGGGACAGCCTATCAGCCCCAGCATTTT
-	-	TRBV20-1	12	TRBJ1-4	CSARDGNEKLFF	TGCAGTGCTCGGGACGGCAATGAAAAACTGTTTTTT
-	TRBD1	TRBV29-1	12	TRBJ1-2	CSVPGQDYGYTF	TGCAGCGTCCCGGGACAGGACTATGGCTACACCTTC
few	-	TRBV6-5	15	TRBJ1-4	CASRLGQRTGEKLFF	TGTGCCAGCAGACTCGGGCAAAGAACGGGGGAAAAACTGTTTTTT
once	TRBD1	TRBV20-1	15	TRBJ1-1	CSARARQGANTEAFF	TGCAGTGCTAGAGCCCGACAGGGGGCGAACACTGAAGCTTTCTTT
-	TRBD1	TRBV12-3/TRBV12-4	13	TRBJ1-1	CASTQGANTEAFF	TGTGCCAGCACCCAGGGGGCTAACACTGAAGCTTTCTTT
-	TRBD1	TRBV10-3	17	TRBJ2-6	CAINDDRAISGANVLTF	TGTGCCATCAACGACGACAGGGCGATCTCTGGGGCCAACGTCCTGACTTTC
-	-	TRBV12-3/TRBV12-4	13	TRBJ2-1	CASSPQGYDEQFF	TGTGCCAGCAGCCCACAGGGTTACGATGAGCAGTTCTTC
many	TRBD1	TRBV29-1	11	TRBJ2-5	CSGTGSETQYF	TGCAGCGGGACAGGGAGCGAGACCCAGTACTTC
-	TRBD1	TRBV24-1	14	TRBJ1-5	CATSEDRGDQPQHF	TGTGCCACCAGTGAGGACAGGGGGGATCAGCCCCAGCATTTT
-	TRBD2	TRBV27	12	TRBJ2-1	CASGLAGGEQFF	TGTGCCAGCGGACTAGCGGGAGGCGAGCAGTTCTTC